This T cell receptor (beta chain) appears in the sequencing data of a study of T cell repertoires in cytomegalovirus infection (dated by TCRdb to about 2019). With regard to the full study: The peptide stimulations were aimed at well-studied HLA-B-restricted epitopes as well as recently identified HLA-C-restricted CMV epitopes, whose presentation resists viral immunomodulation. Donor HLA type was relevant to the analysis, because carriage of CMV infection together with the matching HLA type was indicated by public TCR beta signatures. Broader findings and caveats from the paper: The ex vivo response was dominated by HLA-C-restricted CMV-specific TCR beta clonotypes, which also provided the single most frequent clonotype in two of eight donors. Carriers of CMV infection plus the relevant HLA type were discriminated by the cumulative frequency of public TCR beta family members in the study cohort and in an independent roughly 370-donor cohort.

The sample's treatment or condition label is to be understood as: in vitro stimulation with specific CMV peptide epitopes to enrich CMV-specific T cells. Reads for this sample came from an Illumina HiSeq 1500. TCRdb reprocessing: public reads trimmed at Q25 with fastp, clones called with MiXCR, in-frame beta chains kept. Identical CDR3 protein sequences are pooled into one entry, listed with their most common genes and DNA. Present in this sample are a few hundred thousand distinct CDR3 sequences, around 40% of which were seen just once. Around 50% of the sample rests with the top ten. Concerning this clonotype: Its antigen specificity is not known. No base qualities exist here, and no much larger clone lies one base off it.

The sequencing used cultured PBMCs, collected from culture after CMV antigen stimulation. The sequence derives from a human donor in good health (CMV status not recorded). Some clones in this sample may be carry-over from other donors' samples.

The DNA is TGTGCCACCAGTGATCCTCCTCCGGGACAGGGCAAGAATTCACCCCTCCACTTT. It specifies CATSDPPPGQGKNSPLHF. The chain is made from TRBV24-1 and TRBJ1-6; 9 bases in the middle match TRBD1. Measured from the cysteine to the phenylalanine, the CDR3 is 18 residues long. Solely the CDR3 DNA is kept, with 54 bases framed from the first base. CDR1 KGHDR and CDR2 SFDVKD are derived from the germline V gene. Unmatched junction bases come to 12, with V trimmed by 3 bases and J by 7 bases.